A selection of T cell receptor beta chains follows, all from one sample in a study of T cell repertoires in cytomegalovirus infection. No antigen is known for these receptors. TCRdb analysed the reads with MiXCR anew, one entry per CDR3 protein. The sample lists 95,000 to 150,000 distinct CDR3 sequences, around 32% occurring once. The material was CD8+ T cells from cultured PBMCs, obtained from culture after CMV antigen stimulation. The receptor source for this set is a human donor in good health (CMV status not recorded). Some clones in this sample may be carry-over from other donors' samples. CDR3s include the opening cysteine and the closing phenylalanine or tryptophan. The D gene is left open where the match is weak. For some rows the clone size is stated as once, few or many, or as a class when expanded; others skip it.

j_call | d_call | v_call | clone_size | cdr3_nt | cdr3_aa
TRBJ1-1 | . | TRBV9 | . | TGTGCCAGCAGCGTAGTTCAGGGGAGGAACACTGAAGCTTTCTTT | CASSVVQGRNTEAFF
TRBJ2-1 | . | TRBV7-8 | . | TGTGCCAGCAGCGCCCGGCCCTCTCCCAACGATGAGCAGTTCTTC | CASSARPSPNDEQFF
TRBJ1-6 | . | TRBV6-5 | . | TGTGCCAGCAGGGCGGGCCCATCTTTTTCCTATAATTCACCCCTCCACTTT | CASRAGPSFSYNSPLHF
TRBJ1-3 | . | TRBV4-1 | . | TGCGCCAGCAGCCAAAGGTCTCCCCTGGGGACATACTCTGGAAACACCATATATTTT | CASSQRSPLGTYSGNTIYF
TRBJ1-1 | . | TRBV6-1 | . | TGTGCCAGCAGTTACAGAGGGAACACTGAAGCTTTCTTT | CASSYRGNTEAFF
TRBJ1-4 | . | TRBV7-8 | many | TGTGCCAGCAGCTTAGCCGGGACGGTTTATGCAACTAATGAAAAACTGTTTTTT | CASSLAGTVYATNEKLFF
TRBJ2-1 | TRBD2 | TRBV7-9 | many | TGTGCCAGCAGCCTCCCGCGGGGGGCGCCCTACAATGAGCAGTTCTTC | CASSLPRGAPYNEQFF
TRBJ2-7 | TRBD1 | TRBV7-2 | few | TGTGCCAGCAGCTTTTTCCCCGGCCTCGACAGGGGTGAAGAGCAGTACTTC | CASSFFPGLDRGEEQYF
TRBJ1-1 | . | TRBV7-6 | few | TGTGCCAGCAGCTACCCCGCGGGGCCGAATGAAGCTTTCTTT | CASSYPAGPNEAFF
TRBJ2-3 | TRBD1 | TRBV7-6 | . | TGTGCCAGCAGCTTGGACAGGCTCACAGATACGCAGTATTTT | CASSLDRLTDTQYF
TRBJ2-3 | . | TRBV5-4 | few | TGTGCCAGCAGCTGGGGGCCGGCGGGGACCTCCCGCACAGATACGCAGTATTTT | CASSWGPAGTSRTDTQYF
TRBJ2-2 | . | TRBV20-1 | few | TGCAGTGCTAGAGACACCGGGGAGCTGTTTTTT | CSARDTGELFF
TRBJ1-6 | TRBD1 | TRBV5-4 | few | TGTGCCAGCAGCCCGACAGGGGACAATTCACCCCTCCACTTT | CASSPTGDNSPLHF
TRBJ2-1 | TRBD2 | TRBV5-5 | . | TGTGCCAGCAGTTCCCCCGGACTAGAGGATGAGCAGTTCTTC | CASSSPGLEDEQFF
TRBJ2-7 | TRBD2 | TRBV6-6 | . | TGTGCCAGCAGTCCTAGTGTAGCGGGGAACTACGAGCAGTACTTC | CASSPSVAGNYEQYF
TRBJ1-1 | . | TRBV2 | few | TGTGCCAGCAGTGGAGGCAGGGAAGAAGCTTTCTTT | CASSGGREEAFF
TRBJ2-2 | TRBD1 | TRBV18 | . | TGTGCCAGCTCACTTCGGACAGGGGAGGCCGGGGAGCTGTTTTTT | CASSLRTGEAGELFF
TRBJ2-3 | . | TRBV27 | . | TGTGCCAGCAGTCATGGCACAGATACGCAGTATTTT | CASSHGTDTQYF
TRBJ2-7 | . | TRBV6-4 | . | TGTGCCAGCAGTGACCCGGGACTGAGCTCCTACGAGCAGTACTTC | CASSDPGLSSYEQYF
TRBJ2-7 | . | TRBV7-9 | . | TGTGCCAGCAGCTTAGTCAGTTCCTACGAGCAGTACTTC | CASSLVSSYEQYF
TRBJ2-3 | TRBD2 | TRBV6-2/TRBV6-3 | . | TGTGCCAGCAGTTCGATACTAGCGGGGGTGATCACAGATACGCAGTATTTT | CASSSILAGVITDTQYF
TRBJ2-7 | . | TRBV15 | . | TGTGCCACCAGCAGGGCCGGGACTCTCCTCTACGAGCAGTACTTC | CATSRAGTLLYEQYF
TRBJ1-1 | TRBD1 | TRBV28 | . | TGTGCCAGCAGTGTAATACAGGGGAACTCTGAAGCTTTCTTT | CASSVIQGNSEAFF
TRBJ2-3 | . | TRBV20-1 | . | TGCAGTGCTAGAGATACGGCAGGGCCGTGGGGCACAGATACGCAGTATTTT | CSARDTAGPWGTDTQYF
TRBJ2-3 | . | TRBV7-9 | . | TGTGCCAGCAGCTTACCCCCTTCAGACACAGATACGCAGTATTTT | CASSLPPSDTDTQYF
TRBJ1-1 | . | TRBV6-1 | few | TGTGCCAGCAGCGTTTCTGAGGCGGGGGCGACCCTCGACGATGAAGCTTTCTTT | CASSVSEAGATLDDEAFF
TRBJ2-1 | TRBD2 | TRBV6-1 | few | TGTGCCAGCAGTGCGACTAGCGGGGACTACAATGAGCAGTTCTTC | CASSATSGDYNEQFF
TRBJ1-1 | . | TRBV12-3/TRBV12-4 | many | TGTGCCAGCAGCGGACAGCGGAACACTGAAGCTTTCTTT | CASSGQRNTEAFF
TRBJ1-2 | TRBD1 | TRBV7-8 | many | TGTGCCAGCAGCCCCAGGGGGGGAACAGGAGGCTACACCTTC | CASSPRGGTGGYTF
TRBJ2-7 | TRBD1 | TRBV20-1 | . | TGCAGTGCTAGAGATGGGAGGGGACAGGGGATCTTCTACGAGCAGTACTTC | CSARDGRGQGIFYEQYF
TRBJ1-1 | . | TRBV6-5 | . | TGTGCCAGCAGTTTTATGAGCGTGAACACTGAAGCTTTCTTT | CASSFMSVNTEAFF
TRBJ2-7 | . | TRBV4-1 | . | TGCGCCAGCAGCCAAGATCTGAAGGGGACGGGGGAGCAGTACTTC | CASSQDLKGTGEQYF
TRBJ2-3 | TRBD1 | TRBV29-1 | . | TGCAGCGTTGCAAAAGGGGACAGTGGGTTCACAGATACGCAGTATTTT | CSVAKGDSGFTDTQYF
TRBJ2-1 | TRBD2 | TRBV4-1 | . | TGTGCCAGCAGCCAAGAGAAGCGGGGGGTCGGGAATGAGCAGTTCTTC | CASSQEKRGVGNEQFF
TRBJ2-3 | . | TRBV12-3/TRBV12-4 | . | TGTGCCAGCAGTTCTCGGGGAGCACTGGATACGCAGTATTTT | CASSSRGALDTQYF
TRBJ2-6 | . | TRBV6-6 | many | TGTGCCAGCAGTTCTGGGGCCAACGTCCTGACTTTC | CASSSGANVLTF
TRBJ2-2 | . | TRBV7-9 | . | TGTGCCAGCAGCTCATTGTCGGGAACCGGGGAGCTGTTTTTT | CASSSLSGTGELFF
TRBJ2-7 | . | TRBV7-2 | few | TGTGCCAGCAGCTCAGTACGGGACACTCCCTACGAGCAGTACTTC | CASSSVRDTPYEQYF
TRBJ1-1 | . | TRBV19 | . | TGTGCCAGTAGCACGGCAGGGGCAAACACTGAAGCTTTCTTT | CASSTAGANTEAFF
TRBJ2-1 | . | TRBV7-6 | once | TGTGCCAGCAGCGAGATAACCGGGTCCCCCGGAGCGCAGTTCTTC | CASSEITGSPGAQFF
TRBJ2-7 | . | TRBV6-6 | . | TGTGCCACCCTGGTGTACACGTCAACCTACGAGCAGTACTTC | CATLVYTSTYEQYF
TRBJ1-1 | TRBD1 | TRBV27 | few | TGTGCCAGCAGTCTGGGGGACAGACTGAACACTGAAGCTTTCTTT | CASSLGDRLNTEAFF
TRBJ2-7 | . | TRBV3-1 | . | TGTGCCAGCAGCCCCACGCAGCGTACGACGGGGGGCTCGTACTTC | CASSPTQRTTGGSYF
TRBJ2-5 | . | TRBV5-6 | . | TGTGCCAGCAGCTCCACAGGGACGGAGACCCAGTACTTC | CASSSTGTETQYF
TRBJ1-5 | . | TRBV7-8 | . | TGTGCCAGCAGCTCAGAACTTAATCAGCCCCAGCATTTT | CASSSELNQPQHF
TRBJ2-4 | TRBD2 | TRBV7-8 | . | TGTGCCAGCAGCTTAGACGGGGGGGGCCCCCACTTC | CASSLDGGGPHF
TRBJ2-1 | TRBD2 | TRBV27 | few | TGTGCCAGCAGTCCTATGACTAGCGGGGCCTACAATGAGCAGTTCTTC | CASSPMTSGAYNEQFF
TRBJ2-2 | . | TRBV27 | few | TGTGCCAGCAGTTTATCTCGGACCGGGGAGCTGTTTTTT | CASSLSRTGELFF
TRBJ2-1 | TRBD2 | TRBV6-4 | . | TGTGCCAGCGGACTCACTAGCGGGGGGCACGATGAGCAGTTCTTC | CASGLTSGGHDEQFF
TRBJ2-2 | TRBD1 | TRBV14 | few | TGTGCCAGCAGCCAAGATCTCAGGGGGCGCAATACCGGGGAGCTGTTTTTT | CASSQDLRGRNTGELFF
TRBJ1-1 | TRBD1 | TRBV7-3 | many | TGTGCCAGCAGACGGACAGGGGCCGGTGATGAAGCTTTCTTT | CASRRTGAGDEAFF